This T cell receptor beta chain was identified during a study of cytomegalovirus exposure and HLA in healthy donors. Regarding the study as a whole: Some segments of the V type, notably TRBV6-2 and TRBV6-3, were excluded as indistinguishable. Across donors, presence/absence analyses took sequencing depth to be roughly uniform.

Germline V gene data show CDR1 as SEHNR and CDR2 as FQNEAQ (reference sequence). This CDR3 region has 15 residues. Unmatched junction bases numbered 6, after V lost 5 bases and J lost 1 base. To note about this clone: What it binds is unknown.

Primers for the PCR totalled 60 Vbeta and 13 Jbeta. Generated by immunoSEQ multiplex PCR, the TCRdb table keeps only in-frame clones and is missing some. The table has under 150,000 clones, around 73% seen once. The origin of this receptor is a human donor in good health. The rearrangement uses TRBV7-9 and TRBJ1-2, with TRBD1 identical over 8 bases. The sequencing input was PBMCs. The CDR3 DNA sequence: TGTGCCAGCAGCGCTGACAGGGGAAGTAACTATGGCTACACCTTC. Residues: CASSADRGSNYGYTF. Using reference TRBV7-9 and TRBJ1-2 for the parts outside the CDR3, the full variable domain is DTGVSQNPRHKITKRGQNVTFRCDPISEHNRLYWYRQTLGQGPEFLTYFQNEAQLEKSRLLSDRFSAERPKGSFSTLEIQRTEQGDSAMYLCASSADRGSNYGYTFGSGTRLTVV.